This T cell receptor (beta chain) was profiled in a study of blood T cell repertoires in COVID-19. CDR1 is SGHTA, CDR2 FQGTGA, per germline. The CDR3 contains 15 residues. V lost 8 bases to trimming and J lost 2 bases; unmatched junction nucleotides: 8. Profiled with immunoSEQ multiplex PCR; TCRdb holds only in-frame clones, not every one. The sample has 250,000 to 300,000 clones, about nine tenths seen once; the top ten hold approximately 10%. The sequence was obtained from a woman aged 25 to 39 with COVID-19, enrolled during active disease. This chain joins TRBV7-3 and TRBJ2-3, with TRBD2 matching over 9 bases. Sequencing was performed on peripheral blood. The DNA of the CDR3 is TGTGCCAGCTCCCGAGCGGGAGGCCTCACAGATACGCAGTATTTT. Translation gives CASSRAGGLTDTQYF.